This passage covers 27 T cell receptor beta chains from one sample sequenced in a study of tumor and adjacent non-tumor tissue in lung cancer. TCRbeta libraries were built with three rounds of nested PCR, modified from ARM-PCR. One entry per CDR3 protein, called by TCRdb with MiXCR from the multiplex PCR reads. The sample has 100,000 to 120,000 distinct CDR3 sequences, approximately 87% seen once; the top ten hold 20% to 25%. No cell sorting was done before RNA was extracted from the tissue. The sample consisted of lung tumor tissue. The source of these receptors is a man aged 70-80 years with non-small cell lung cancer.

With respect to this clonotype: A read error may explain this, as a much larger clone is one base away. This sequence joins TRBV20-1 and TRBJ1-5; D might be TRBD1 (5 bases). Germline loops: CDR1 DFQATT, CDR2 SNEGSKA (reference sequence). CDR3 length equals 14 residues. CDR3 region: CSAQKQTVNQHQHF. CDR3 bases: TGCAGTGCCCAGAAGCAGACAGTAAATCAGCACCAGCATTTT.

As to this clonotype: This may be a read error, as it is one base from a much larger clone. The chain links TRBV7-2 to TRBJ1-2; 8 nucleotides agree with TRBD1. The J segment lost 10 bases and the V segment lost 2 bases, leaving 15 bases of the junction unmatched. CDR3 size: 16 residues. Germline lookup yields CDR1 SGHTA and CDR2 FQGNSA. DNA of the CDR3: TGTGCCAGCAGCTTACCCCTCCCCGGACAGGGTTTAGCCTACACCTTC. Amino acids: CASSLPLPGQGLAYTF.

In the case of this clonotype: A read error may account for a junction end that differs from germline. The CDR3 DNA sequence: TGTGCCAGCAGTTACTTCGAGTGGGGACAGATTAGCAATCAGCTCCAGCATTTT. Translated, it gives CASSYFEWGQISNQLQHF. The chain employs TRBV6-6 and TRBJ1-5; 7 bases fit TRBD1. The germline CDR1 and CDR2 sequences are MNHNY and SVGAGI (reference sequence). The CDR3 runs 18 residues.

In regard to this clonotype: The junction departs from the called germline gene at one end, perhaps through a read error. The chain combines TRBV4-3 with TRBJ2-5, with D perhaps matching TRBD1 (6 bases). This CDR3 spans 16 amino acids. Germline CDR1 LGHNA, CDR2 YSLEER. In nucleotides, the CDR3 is TGCGCCAGCAGCCAAATCGGATGGGTGGGACAAGATACCCAGTACTTC. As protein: CASSQIGWVGQDTQYF.

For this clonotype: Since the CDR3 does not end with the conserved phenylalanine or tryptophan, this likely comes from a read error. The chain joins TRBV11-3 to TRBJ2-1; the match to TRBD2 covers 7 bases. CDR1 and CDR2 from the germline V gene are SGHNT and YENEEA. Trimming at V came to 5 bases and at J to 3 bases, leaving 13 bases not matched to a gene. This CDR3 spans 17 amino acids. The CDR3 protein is CASSLLETCGGYNEQFI. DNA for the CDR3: TGTGCCAGCAGCCTCCTAGAGACTTGCGGGGGCTACAATGAGCAGTTCATC.

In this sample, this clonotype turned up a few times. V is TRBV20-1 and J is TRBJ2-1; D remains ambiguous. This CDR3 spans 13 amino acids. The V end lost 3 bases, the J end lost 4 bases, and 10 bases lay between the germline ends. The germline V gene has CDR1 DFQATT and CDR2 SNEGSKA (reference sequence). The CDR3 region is CSASIRMYNEQFF. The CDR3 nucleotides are TGCAGTGCTAGTATTAGAATGTACAATGAGCAGTTCTTC.

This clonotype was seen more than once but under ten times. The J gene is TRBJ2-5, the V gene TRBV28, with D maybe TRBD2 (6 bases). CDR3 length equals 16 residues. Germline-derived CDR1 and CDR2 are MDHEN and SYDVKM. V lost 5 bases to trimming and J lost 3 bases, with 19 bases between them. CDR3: CASSDHAGTGKETQYF. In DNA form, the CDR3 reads TGTGCCAGCAGTGACCATGCCGGGACTGGGAAAGAGACCCAGTACTTC.

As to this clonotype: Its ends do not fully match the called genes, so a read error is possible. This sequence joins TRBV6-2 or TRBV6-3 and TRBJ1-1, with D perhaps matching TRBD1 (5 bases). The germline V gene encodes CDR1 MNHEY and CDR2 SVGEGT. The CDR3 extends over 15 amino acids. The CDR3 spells CATSTRHGTNTETFF. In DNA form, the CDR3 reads TGTGCCACCAGTACGAGACATGGGACGAACACTGAAACTTTCTTT.

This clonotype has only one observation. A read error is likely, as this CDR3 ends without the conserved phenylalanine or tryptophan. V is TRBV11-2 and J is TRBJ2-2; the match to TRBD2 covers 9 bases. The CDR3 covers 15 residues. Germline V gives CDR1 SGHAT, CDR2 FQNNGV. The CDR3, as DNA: TGTGCCAGCAGCCCCCTAGCGGGGAGGACCGGGGGGCTGTTTCTT. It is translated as CASSPLAGRTGGLFL.

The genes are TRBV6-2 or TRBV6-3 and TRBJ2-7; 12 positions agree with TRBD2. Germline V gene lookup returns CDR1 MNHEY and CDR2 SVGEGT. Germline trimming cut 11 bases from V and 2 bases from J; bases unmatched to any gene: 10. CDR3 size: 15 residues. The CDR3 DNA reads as TGTGCCGGCTTGTCGACTAGCGGGAGTACCTACGAGCAGTACTTC. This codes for CAGLSTSGSTYEQYF.

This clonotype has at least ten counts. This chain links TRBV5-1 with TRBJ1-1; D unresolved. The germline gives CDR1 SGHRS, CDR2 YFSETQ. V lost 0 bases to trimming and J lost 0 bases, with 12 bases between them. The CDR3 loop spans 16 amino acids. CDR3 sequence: CASSLGPREMNTEAFF. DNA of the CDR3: TGCGCCAGCAGCTTGGGACCTCGGGAAATGAACACTGAAGCTTTCTTT.

CDR3 nucleotide sequence: TGCACCAGCAGCCAACGGAAAACAGCAAGTTCCTACAATGAGCAGTCCTTC. This encodes CTSSQRKTASSYNEQSF. This chain uses TRBV1 with TRBJ2-1. TRBV1 is a listed pseudogene. CDR3 length: 17 amino acids.

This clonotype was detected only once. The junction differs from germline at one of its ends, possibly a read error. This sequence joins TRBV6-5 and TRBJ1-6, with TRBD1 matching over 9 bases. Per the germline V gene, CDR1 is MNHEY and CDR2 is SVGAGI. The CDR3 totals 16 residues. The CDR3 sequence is CACRSTGGSYSSPLHF. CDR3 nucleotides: TGTGCCTGCAGATCCACAGGGGGCTCCTATAGTTCACCCCTCCACTTT.

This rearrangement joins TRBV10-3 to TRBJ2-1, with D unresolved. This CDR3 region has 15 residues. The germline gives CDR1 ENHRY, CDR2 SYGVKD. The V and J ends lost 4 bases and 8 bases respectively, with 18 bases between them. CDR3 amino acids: CAISVNKPPSYEQFF. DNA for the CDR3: TGTGCCATCAGTGTAAACAAACCTCCTTCCTATGAGCAGTTCTTC.

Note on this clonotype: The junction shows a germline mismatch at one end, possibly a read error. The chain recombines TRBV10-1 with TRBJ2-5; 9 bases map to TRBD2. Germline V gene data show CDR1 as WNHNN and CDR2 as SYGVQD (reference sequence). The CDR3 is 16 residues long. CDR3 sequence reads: CASSVGTSRGEETQYF. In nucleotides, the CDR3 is TGTGCCAGCAGTGTTGGGACTAGCAGGGGCGAGGAGACCCAGTACTTC.

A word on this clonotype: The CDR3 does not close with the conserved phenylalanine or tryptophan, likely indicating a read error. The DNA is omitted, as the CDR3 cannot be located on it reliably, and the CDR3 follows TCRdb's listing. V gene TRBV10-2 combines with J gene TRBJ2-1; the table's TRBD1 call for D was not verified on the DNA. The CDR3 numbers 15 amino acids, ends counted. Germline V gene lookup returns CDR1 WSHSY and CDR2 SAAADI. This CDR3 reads CASRSPGPSYHEQFI.

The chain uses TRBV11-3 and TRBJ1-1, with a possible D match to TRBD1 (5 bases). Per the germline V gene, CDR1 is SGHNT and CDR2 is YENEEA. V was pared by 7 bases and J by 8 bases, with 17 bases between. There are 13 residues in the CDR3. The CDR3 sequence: CASNFRVNIEAFF. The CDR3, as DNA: TGTGCCAGCAACTTCAGGGTGAACATCGAAGCTTTCTTT.

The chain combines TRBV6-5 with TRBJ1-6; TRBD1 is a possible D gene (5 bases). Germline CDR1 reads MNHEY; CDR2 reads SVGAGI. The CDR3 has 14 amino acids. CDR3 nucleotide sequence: TGTATCAGGAGTTACTCGATTGGGGGTTCACCCCTCCACTTT. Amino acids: CIRSYSIGGSPLHF.

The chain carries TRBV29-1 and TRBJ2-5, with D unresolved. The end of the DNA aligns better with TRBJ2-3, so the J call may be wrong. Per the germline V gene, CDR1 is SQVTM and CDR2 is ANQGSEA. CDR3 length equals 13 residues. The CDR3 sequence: CNVADMFQETQYF. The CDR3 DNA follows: TGCAACGTGGCCGACATGTTCCAAGAGACCCAGTATTTT.

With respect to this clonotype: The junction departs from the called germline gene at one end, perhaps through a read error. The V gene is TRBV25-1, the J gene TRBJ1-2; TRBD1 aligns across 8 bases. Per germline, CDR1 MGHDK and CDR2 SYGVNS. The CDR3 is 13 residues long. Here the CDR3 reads CASTETGDYGYTF. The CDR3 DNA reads TGTGCCAGCACTGAGACAGGGGACTATGGCTACACCTTT.

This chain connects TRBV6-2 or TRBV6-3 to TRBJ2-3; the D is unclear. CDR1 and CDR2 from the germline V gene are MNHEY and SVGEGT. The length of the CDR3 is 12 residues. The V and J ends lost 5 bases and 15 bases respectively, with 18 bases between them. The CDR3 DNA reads TGTGCCAGCAGTAACACCTACTATATGCACTATTTT. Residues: CASSNTYYMHYF.

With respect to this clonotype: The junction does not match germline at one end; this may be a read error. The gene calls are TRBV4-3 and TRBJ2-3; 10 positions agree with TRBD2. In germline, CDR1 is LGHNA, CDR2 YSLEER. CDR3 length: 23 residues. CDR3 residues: CASSQWFGGGPAGGRNHTDTQYF. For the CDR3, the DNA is TGCGCTAGCAGCCAATGGTTTGGGGGCGGGCCAGCGGGAGGGCGAAATCACACAGATACGCAGTATTTT.

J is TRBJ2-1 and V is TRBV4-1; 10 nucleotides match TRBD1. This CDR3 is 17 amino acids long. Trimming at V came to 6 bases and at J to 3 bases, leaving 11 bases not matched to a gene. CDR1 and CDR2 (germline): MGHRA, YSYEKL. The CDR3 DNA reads TGCGCCAGCAGTCATCCCTCCGGGACAGGGGTCTACAATGAGCAGTTCTTC. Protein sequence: CASSHPSGTGVYNEQFF.

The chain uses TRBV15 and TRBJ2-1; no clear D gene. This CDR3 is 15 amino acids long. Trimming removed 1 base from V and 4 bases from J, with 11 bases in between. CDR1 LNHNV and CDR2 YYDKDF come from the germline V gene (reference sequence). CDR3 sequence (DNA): TGTGCCACCAGCAGAGGCCAGATGGTGTACAATGAGCAGTTCTTC. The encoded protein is CATSRGQMVYNEQFF. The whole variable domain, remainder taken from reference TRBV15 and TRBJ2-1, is DAMVIQNPRYQVTQFGKPVTLSCSQTLNHNVMYWYQQKSSQAPKLLFHYYDKDFNNEADTPDNFQSRRPNTSFCFLDIRSPGLGDTAMYLCATSRGQMVYNEQFFGPGTRLTVL.

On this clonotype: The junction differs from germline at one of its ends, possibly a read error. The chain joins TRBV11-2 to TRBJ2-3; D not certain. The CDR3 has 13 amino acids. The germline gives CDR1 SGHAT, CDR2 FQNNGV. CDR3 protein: CATSGRSANTQYF. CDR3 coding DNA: TGTGCTACGTCTGGTCGGAGCGCAAATACGCAGTATTTC. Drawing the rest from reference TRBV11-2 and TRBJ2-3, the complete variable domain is EAGVAQSPRYKIIEKRQSVAFWCNPISGHATLYWYQQILGQGPKLLIQFQNNGVVDDSQLPKDRFSAERLKGVDSTLKIQPAKLEDSAVYLCATSGRSANTQYFGPGTRLTVL.

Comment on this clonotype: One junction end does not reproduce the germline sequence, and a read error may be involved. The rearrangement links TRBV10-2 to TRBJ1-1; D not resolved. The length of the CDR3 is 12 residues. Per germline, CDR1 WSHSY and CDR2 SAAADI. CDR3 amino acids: CASSDRSADAFF. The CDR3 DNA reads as TGCGCCAGCAGTGACAGGAGCGCTGACGCTTTCTTT.

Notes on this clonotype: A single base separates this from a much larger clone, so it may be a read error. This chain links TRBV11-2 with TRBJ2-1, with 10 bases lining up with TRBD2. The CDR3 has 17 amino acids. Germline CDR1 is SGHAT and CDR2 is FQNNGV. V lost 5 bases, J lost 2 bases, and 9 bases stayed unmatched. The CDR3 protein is CASSVTSGISPYNEQFF. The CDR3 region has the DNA TGTGCCAGCAGCGTTACTAGCGGGATAAGCCCCTACAATGAGCAGTTCTTC. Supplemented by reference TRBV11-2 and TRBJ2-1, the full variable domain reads EAGVAQSPRYKIIEKRQSVAFWCNPISGHATLYWYQQILGQGPKLLIQFQNNGVVDDSQLPKDRFSAERLKGVDSTLKIQPAKLEDSAVYLCASSVTSGISPYNEQFFGPGTRLTVL.